Described below is a single T cell receptor beta chain sequence and its context. The sample is drawn from a study of T cells in narcolepsy. Across the study: Healthy controls were enrolled alongside patients with narcolepsy type 1 or type 2.

Per the germline V gene, CDR1 is MNHEY and CDR2 is SVGAGI. V was clipped by 2 bases and J by 4 bases, with 12 bases between them. The CDR3 sequence is 15 residues long. Assay used: immunoSEQ multiplex PCR; TCRdb lists only in-frame clones, some missing. In the table there are about 10,000 clones, 60% to 80% of which are singletons. Input material: CD45RA- memory CD8+ T cells from PBMCs. The TCR was taken from a human donor with narcolepsy. The chain carries TRBV6-5 and TRBJ2-1; D remains ambiguous. The CDR3 loop reads CASSYRNSLYNEQFF. In DNA form, the CDR3 reads TGTGCCAGCAGTTACAGAAATTCCCTTTACAATGAGCAGTTCTTC.